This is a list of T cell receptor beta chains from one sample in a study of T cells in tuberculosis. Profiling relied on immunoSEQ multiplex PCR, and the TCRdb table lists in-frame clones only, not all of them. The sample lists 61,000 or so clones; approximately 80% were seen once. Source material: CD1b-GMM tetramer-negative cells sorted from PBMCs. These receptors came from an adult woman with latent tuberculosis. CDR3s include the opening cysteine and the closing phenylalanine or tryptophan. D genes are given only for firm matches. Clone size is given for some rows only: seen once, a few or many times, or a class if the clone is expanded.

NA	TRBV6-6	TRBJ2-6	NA	TGTGCCAGCAGTTACCTGGGAGATGGGGCCAACGTCCTGACTTTC	CASSYLGDGANVLTF
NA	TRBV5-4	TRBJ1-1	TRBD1	TGTGCCAGCAGCTTCGGCACCAGACAGGGGGACACTGAAGCTTTCTTT	CASSFGTRQGDTEAFF
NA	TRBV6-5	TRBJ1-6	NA	TGTGCCAGCAGAAGCCCGGGTGACTATAATTCACCCCTCCACTTT	CASRSPGDYNSPLHF
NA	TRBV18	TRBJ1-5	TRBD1	TGTGCCAGCTCCCCTTTACAGGGGAGCAATCAGCCCCAGCATTTT	CASSPLQGSNQPQHF
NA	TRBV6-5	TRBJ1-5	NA	TGTGCCAGTAAAGACAGTAGCAATCAGCCCCAGCATTTT	CASKDSSNQPQHF
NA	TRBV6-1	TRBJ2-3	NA	TGTGCCAGCCAGGGCTACACATACACAGATACGCAGTATTTT	CASQGYTYTDTQYF
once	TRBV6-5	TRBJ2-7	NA	TGTGCCAGCAGTGGTCGGACTGCTTCCTACGAGCAGTACTTC	CASSGRTASYEQYF
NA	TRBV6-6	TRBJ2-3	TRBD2	TGTGCCAGCAGTCTAGGGACTAGCAGAGATACGCAGTATTTT	CASSLGTSRDTQYF
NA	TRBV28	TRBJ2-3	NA	TGTGCCAGCTGTGCGGGAACATTGAGTACGCAGTATTTT	CASCAGTLSTQYF
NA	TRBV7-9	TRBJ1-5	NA	TGTGCCAGCAGCCCTCAGGGAAATCAGCCCCAGCATTTT	CASSPQGNQPQHF
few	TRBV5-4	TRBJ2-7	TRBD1	TGTGCCAGCAGCCTACAGGGGAGTGGACACGAGCAGTACTTC	CASSLQGSGHEQYF
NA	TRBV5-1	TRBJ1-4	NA	TGCGCCAGCAGCTCAACAGGACGGACGTCTAATGAAAAACTGTTTTTT	CASSSTGRTSNEKLFF
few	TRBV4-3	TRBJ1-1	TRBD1	TGCGCCAGCAGCCAAGGCGCAGGGGGGACTGAAGCTTTCTTT	CASSQGAGGTEAFF
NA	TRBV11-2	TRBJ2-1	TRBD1	TGTGCCAGCAGCTCCAGACAGGGAAAGTTCTTC	CASSSRQGKFF
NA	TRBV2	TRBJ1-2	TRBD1	TGTGCCAGCAAGGGGACAGGCTCCTATGGCTACACCTTC	CASKGTGSYGYTF
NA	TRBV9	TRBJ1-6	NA	TGTGCCAGCAGCCCCCAGGGTAAGAATTCACCCCTCCACTTT	CASSPQGKNSPLHF
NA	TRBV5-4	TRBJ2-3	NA	TGTGCCAGCAGCTTGGGACATTCGAGTGGAACAGATACGCAGTATTTT	CASSLGHSSGTDTQYF
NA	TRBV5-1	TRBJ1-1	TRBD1	TGCGCCAGCAGCACGGACAGGGCGCAAGCTCGCACTGAAGCTTTCTTT	CASSTDRAQARTEAFF
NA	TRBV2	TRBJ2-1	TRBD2	TGTGCCAGCAGTGGCGCGGGAGGGGGCCGGAATGAGCAGTTCTTC	CASSGAGGGRNEQFF
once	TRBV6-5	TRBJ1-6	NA	TGTGCCAGCAGTTATGGACAGAGCAATAATTCACCCCTCCACTTT	CASSYGQSNNSPLHF
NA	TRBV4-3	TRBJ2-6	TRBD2	TGCGCCAGCAGCCAAGACGGCGGGGGGTGGTCCGGGGCCAACGTCCTGACTTTC	CASSQDGGGWSGANVLTF
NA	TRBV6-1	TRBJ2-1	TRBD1	TGTGCCAGCACTACAGACAGGGGAGGCAATGAGCAGTTCTTC	CASTTDRGGNEQFF
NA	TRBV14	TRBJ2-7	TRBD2	TGTGCCAGCAGCGCTAGCGGGGGGGACAGGGCTACCTACGAGCAGTACTTC	CASSASGGDRATYEQYF
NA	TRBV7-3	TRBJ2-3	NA	TGTGCCAGCAACAGGACACCTATCACAGATACGCAGTATTTT	CASNRTPITDTQYF
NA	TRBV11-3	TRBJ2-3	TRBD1	TGTGCCAGCGTTCTCAGGACAGGACAGGGGGCGAAGGCTAGCACAGATACGCAGTATTTT	CASVLRTGQGAKASTDTQYF
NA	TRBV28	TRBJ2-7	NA	TGTGCCAGCACCACCACAGGAGGGGAGCAGTACTTC	CASTTTGGEQYF
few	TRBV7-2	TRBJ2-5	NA	TGTGCCAGCAGCTTGTATGATGGTCGGGAGACCCAGTACTTC	CASSLYDGRETQYF
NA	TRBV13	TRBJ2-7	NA	TGTGCCAGCAGCTTAGGGTCACAAGGCCGTACGGGCGAGCAGTACTTC	CASSLGSQGRTGEQYF
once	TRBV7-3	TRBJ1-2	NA	TGTGCCAGCAGCTTAACCCCCCAGGGGTATGGCTACACCTTC	CASSLTPQGYGYTF
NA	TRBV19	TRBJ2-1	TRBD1	TGTGCCAGTAGTACCTCGGACAGGCCCAGGGATGAGCAGTTCTTC	CASSTSDRPRDEQFF
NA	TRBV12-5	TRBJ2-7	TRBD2	TGTGCTAGTGGCCTTCGTCGGCCGGGACTAGCGGTCCTCTCCTCCTACGAGCAGTACTTC	CASGLRRPGLAVLSSYEQYF
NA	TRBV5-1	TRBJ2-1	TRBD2	TGCGCCAGCAAAACTAGCGGCTTCAATGAGCAGTTCTTC	CASKTSGFNEQFF
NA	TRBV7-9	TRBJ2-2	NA	TGTGCCAGCAGCTTTGGGGCAGGGGGGACCGGGGAGCTGTTTTTT	CASSFGAGGTGELFF
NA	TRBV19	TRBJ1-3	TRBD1	TGTGCCAGTAGTATACAGGGGGAGTGGAGAAACACCATATATTTT	CASSIQGEWRNTIYF
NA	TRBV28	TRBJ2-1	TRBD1	TGTGCCAGCAGTCCCTGGAGGACAGGGGACAATGAGCAGTTCTTC	CASSPWRTGDNEQFF
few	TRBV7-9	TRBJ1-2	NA	TGTGCCAGCAGCCCTCAGGGGATCAACTATGGCTACACCTTC	CASSPQGINYGYTF
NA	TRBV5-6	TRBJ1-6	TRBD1	TGTGCCAGCAGTCTCAGGACAGGGGTAGGATCACCCCTCCACTTT	CASSLRTGVGSPLHF
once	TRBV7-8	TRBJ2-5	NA	TGTGCCAGCAGTGCCGGGTTGGAGACCCAGTACTTC	CASSAGLETQYF
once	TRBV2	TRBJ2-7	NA	TGTGCCAGCAGTGGAGGGCAGGCCTACGAGCAGTACTTC	CASSGGQAYEQYF
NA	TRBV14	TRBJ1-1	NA	TGTGCCAGCAGGGCAGGCACTGAAGCTTTCTTT	CASRAGTEAFF
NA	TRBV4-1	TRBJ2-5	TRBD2	TGCGCCAGCAGCCAAGATAAGCGGGAGGTAGTTGTAGAGACCCAGTACTTC	CASSQDKREVVVETQYF
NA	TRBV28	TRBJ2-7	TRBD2	TGTGCCAGCAGTTTATATGGTAGCGGGGTTAGCTCCTACGAGCAGTACTTC	CASSLYGSGVSSYEQYF
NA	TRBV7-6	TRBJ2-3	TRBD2	TGTGCCAGCAGCTTGTCTAGCGGGGGGGGCACAGATACGCAGTATTTT	CASSLSSGGGTDTQYF
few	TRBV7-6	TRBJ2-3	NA	TGTGCCAGCAGCTCACTTCCTACTATGGCAGATACGCAGTATTTT	CASSSLPTMADTQYF
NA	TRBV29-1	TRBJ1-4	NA	TGCAGCGTTGAGGACGGGATTAATGAAAAACTGTTTTTT	CSVEDGINEKLFF
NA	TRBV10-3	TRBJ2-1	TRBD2	TGTGCCATCAGTGCGACTAGCGGGGTCTACAATGAGCAGTTCTTC	CAISATSGVYNEQFF
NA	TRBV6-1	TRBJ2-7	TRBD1	TGTGCCAGCAGACCGGGACAGAGACACGAGCAGTACTTC	CASRPGQRHEQYF
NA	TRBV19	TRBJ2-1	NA	TGTGCCAGTAGTATAGCGGAACAGGGAGCCACTGTCGATGAGCAGTTCTTC	CASSIAEQGATVDEQFF
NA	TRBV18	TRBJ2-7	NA	TGTGCCAGCTCTCAGGCCCCCTACGAGCAGTACTTC	CASSQAPYEQYF
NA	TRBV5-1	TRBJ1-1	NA	TGCGCCAGCAGCCTAATATCGAACACTGAAGCTTTCTTT	CASSLISNTEAFF
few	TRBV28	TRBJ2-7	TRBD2	TGTGCCAGCAGACTCGGGACTAGCTTAAACGAGCAGTACTTC	CASRLGTSLNEQYF
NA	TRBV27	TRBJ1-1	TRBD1	TGTGCCAGCAGTTCCCTGGGACAGGGGCTGAGGGACACTGAAGCTTTCTTT	CASSSLGQGLRDTEAFF